The source of this T cell receptor beta chain is a study of T cells expressing NK-cell markers. TCRdb reanalyzed the 5' RACE reads and collapses them to one entry per CDR3 protein, without DNA. The specimen's table records some 500,000 distinct CDR3 sequences. The CDR3 spans 17 residues. The V gene is TRBV12-3 or TRBV12-4, the J gene TRBJ2-2; no DNA is available, so the TRBD2 call from TCRdb remains unchecked. The sample consisted of blood T cells: a sorted CD56 or NKG2C T cell subset, CD4+ or CD8+ T cells, or bulk PBMC T cells (not recorded which). This TCR was sampled from a woman between 45 and 60 years old in good health. The CDR3 sequence is CASRIPPTQGSTGELFF.